A selection of T cell receptor beta chains follows, all from one sample in a study of blood T cell repertoires in COVID-19. TCRdb's table, derived via immunoSEQ multiplex PCR, lists solely in-frame clones and lacks some. The table has some 100,000 clones, roughly 92% seen once. The sample comprised peripheral blood. These receptors were taken from a man aged 70 or older with acute or convalescent COVID-19. The CDR3 runs from the conserved cysteine through the conserved F or W. The D gene is left open where the match is weak. Clone size, where shown, is once, few, many, or a class for clones that have expanded.

J gene,V gene,D gene,clone size,CDR3 DNA,CDR3 protein
TRBJ2-7,TRBV7-6,TRBD2,-,TGTGCCAGCAGCCTGACTAGCGGGGGGTCGGACGAGCAGTACTTC,CASSLTSGGSDEQYF
TRBJ2-1,TRBV6-5,-,-,TGTGCCAGCACCACAGCCGGAGGGGCTTACAATGAGCAGTTCTTC,CASTTAGGAYNEQFF
TRBJ2-7,TRBV18,TRBD2,-,TGTGCCAGCTCACCCGGAATCGGACTAGCGGGAGCCTACGAGCAGTACTTC,CASSPGIGLAGAYEQYF
TRBJ1-2,TRBV7-9,TRBD1,-,TGTGCCAGCAGCTTAAACAGGGACAGGGACTATGGCTACACCTTC,CASSLNRDRDYGYTF
TRBJ2-1,TRBV11-2,-,once,TGTGCCAGCCTCGGGAGCTCCTACAATGAGCAGTTCTTC,CASLGSSYNEQFF
TRBJ1-1,TRBV6-5,-,once,TGTGCCAGCAGTTACCCTGACAGGCTCCCTGAAGCTTTCTTT,CASSYPDRLPEAFF
TRBJ1-3,TRBV19,TRBD1,-,TGTGCCAGTACCCCTCTGGACAGGGGCTCTGGAAACACCATATATTTT,CASTPLDRGSGNTIYF
TRBJ1-1,TRBV2,-,-,TGTGCCAGCAGACGTCAGGGATCCGTGAACACTGAAGCTTTCTTT,CASRRQGSVNTEAFF
TRBJ2-5,TRBV7-7,TRBD2,-,TGTGCTAGCAGCTTAGCGGACAGCGGGGGGTTAGAGACCCAGTACTTC,CASSLADSGGLETQYF
TRBJ1-6,TRBV15,-,-,TGTGCCACCAGAGGAGGGGGGAGGGGGAAGAGCTCCTATAATTCACCCCTCCACTTT,CATRGGGRGKSSYNSPLHF
TRBJ1-2,TRBV19,-,-,TGTGCCAGTAGTATACTTTCTACTCCCTCAGGGTCTAACTATGGCTACACCTTC,CASSILSTPSGSNYGYTF
TRBJ1-4,TRBV12-3/TRBV12-4,-,-,TGTGCCAGCAGTTTACTACTAAGAGAAAAACTGTTTTTT,CASSLLLREKLFF
TRBJ2-7,TRBV27,TRBD1,-,TGTGCCAGCAGTTTATCGGGGACAGCAGTTTACGAGCAGTACTTC,CASSLSGTAVYEQYF
TRBJ1-2,TRBV6-1,-,-,TGTGCCAGCAGTGAAGACATATACTATGGCTACACCTTC,CASSEDIYYGYTF
TRBJ1-2,TRBV19,-,-,TGTGCCAGCCTTACAGGGTCGGGTGGCTACACCTTC,CASLTGSGGYTF
TRBJ2-3,TRBV7-2,TRBD1,-,TGTGCCAGCAGCTTGAGATTTGACAGGGGGGGTACAGATACGCAGTATTTT,CASSLRFDRGGTDTQYF
TRBJ1-1,TRBV6-6,-,-,TGTGCCAGCAAGGGGGGGATAAACACTGAAGCTTTCTTT,CASKGGINTEAFF
TRBJ2-4,TRBV7-8,-,-,TGTGCCAGCAGCTTGTCTGGTCCCAGACTAGCCAAAAACATTCAGTACTTC,CASSLSGPRLAKNIQYF
TRBJ2-7,TRBV28,-,-,TGTGCCAGCAGTTTCGACGAGCAGTACTTC,CASSFDEQYF
TRBJ2-7,TRBV3-1/TRBV3-2,TRBD2,-,TGTGCCAGCAGCCAAGTTCCAGCGGGGTTCTACGAGCAGTACTTC,CASSQVPAGFYEQYF
TRBJ1-4,TRBV6-5,-,-,TGTGCCAGCAAAAGCACGGAGGGACTTGGTGAAAAACTGTTTTTT,CASKSTEGLGEKLFF
TRBJ2-7,TRBV7-9,TRBD1,-,TGTGCCAGCAGCCCACGGACAGGCGCCTACGAGCAGTACTTC,CASSPRTGAYEQYF
TRBJ2-5,TRBV5-8,-,-,TGTGCCAGCAGCTTTGGGGTAGCTGGAGGTGAGACCCAGTACTTC,CASSFGVAGGETQYF
TRBJ1-2,TRBV27,TRBD1,-,TGTGCCAGCAGTAGGACAGGGGCGAATGGCTACACCTTC,CASSRTGANGYTF
TRBJ1-1,TRBV30,-,-,TGTGCCTGGAGTGGCGGGACCAGGGTCATGGACACTGAAGCTTTCTTT,CAWSGGTRVMDTEAFF
TRBJ1-6,TRBV9,TRBD1,few,TGTGCCAGCAGCGAGGGGGCAAGTAATTCACCCCTCCACTTT,CASSEGASNSPLHF
TRBJ1-4,TRBV4-1,-,-,TGCGCCAGCAGCCAAGCCCTGACAGCAACTAATGAAAAACTGTTTTTT,CASSQALTATNEKLFF
TRBJ2-5,TRBV24-1,TRBD2,-,TGTGCCACCAGTGAGACTAGCGGGATGGGAGAGACCCAGTACTTC,CATSETSGMGETQYF
TRBJ2-7,TRBV11-2,-,-,TGTGCCAGCAGCTTACACTACGAGCAGTACTTC,CASSLHYEQYF
TRBJ2-1,TRBV18,TRBD1,-,TGTGCCAGCTCACTGGGACAGGTCGTGGACAATGAGCAGTTCTTC,CASSLGQVVDNEQFF
TRBJ1-2,TRBV19,-,-,TGTGCCAGTACGCCTCAGGGGATACTTGGCTACACCTTC,CASTPQGILGYTF
TRBJ1-5,TRBV2,TRBD1,-,TGTGCCAGCAGTGACGGGACAGGGGGAAGTCAGCCCCAGCATTTT,CASSDGTGGSQPQHF
TRBJ2-3,TRBV2,TRBD2,-,TGTGCCAGCAGTGGTCGCGGGAGTGGCACAGATACGCAGTATTTT,CASSGRGSGTDTQYF
TRBJ2-6,TRBV13,-,-,TGTGCCAGCAGTCCCCCCAGGGGACATGACTCTGGGGCCAACGTCCTGACTTTC,CASSPPRGHDSGANVLTF
TRBJ1-2,TRBV10-3,TRBD1,-,TGTGCCATCAGTGGACAGGGTAGAGGCTACACCTTC,CAISGQGRGYTF
TRBJ1-1,TRBV9,-,few,TGTGCCAGCAGCACGACAGGCGGAGCAGGCACTGAAGCTTTCTTT,CASSTTGGAGTEAFF
TRBJ1-3,TRBV11-2,-,once,TGTGCCAGCAGGATTCAGGTTTGGGCAGGAAACACCATATATTTT,CASRIQVWAGNTIYF
TRBJ2-3,TRBV9,TRBD2,-,TGTGCCAGCAGCGTCGATAGCGGGAGGGCAGCAGATACGCAGTATTTT,CASSVDSGRAADTQYF